The next 3 T cell receptor beta chains were all read from a single sample in a study of identical twins. MiXCR, run by TCRdb on the 5' RACE reads, gives a single entry per CDR3 protein. The sample holds about 530,000 distinct CDR3 sequences, 13% to 15% seen once. This sample was also put to use in a study of yellow fever vaccine responses in identical twins.

Sequencing used CD4+ T cells sorted from blood. The receptors come from a young woman in good health.

The chain combines TRBV5-1 with TRBJ2-1; tentative D call: TRBD1 (6 bases). This CDR3 contains 12 residues. Trimming left V 4 bases short and J 9 bases short, with 11 bases between. Germline CDR1 and CDR2: SGHRS and YFSETQ. CDR3: CASSPGQTEQFF. Written as DNA, the CDR3 is TGCGCCAGCAGCCCCGGACAGACTGAGCAGTTCTTC.

This clonotype was counted a few times. The chain combines TRBV19 with TRBJ2-6; possibly TRBD1 or TRBD2 for D (5 bases each). V lost 5 bases and J lost 0, with 23 bases in between. The V gene's germline CDR1 is LNHDA and CDR2 SQIVND (reference sequence). This CDR3 has 20 amino acids. In DNA, the CDR3 is TGTGCCAGTAGTGCGATTCTCGGACGGGGCATTGACTCTGGGGCCAACGTCCTGACTTTC. Translating it yields CASSAILGRGIDSGANVLTF.

The chain's CDR3 is CASSLGFGSDTQYF. The CDR3 coding sequence is TGCGCCAGCAGTCTAGGGTTTGGTTCAGATACGCAGTATTTT. The V call is TRBV5-1, the J call TRBJ2-3; D gene uncertain. CDR1 SGHRS and CDR2 YFSETQ come from the germline V gene. Trimming removed 5 bases from V and 4 bases from J, with 14 bases in between. The CDR3 consists of 14 residues.